The following is a TCR beta chain sequence with its context. What it binds is unknown. This specimen belongs to a study of T cell responses to AZD1222 COVID-19 vaccine. Study-wide results and caveats: Clonal diversity was possibly underestimated; the donors were predominantly white British and more often female. It was only 6 or 7 AZD1222 recipients who were seropositive at baseline. Among spike-specific TCRs, nearly half reportedly target unmutated variant regions.

Clones were sequenced by immunoSEQ multiplex PCR, and TCRdb holds only the in-frame ones, with some missing. The sample shows 90,000 to 120,000 clones, about nine tenths of them seen only once. This CDR3 is 15 amino acids long. Germline V CDR1 and CDR2: SGDLS, YYNGEE. The germline V and J ends were trimmed by 0 bases and 6 bases, with 12 bases remaining between them. The specimen comprised peripheral blood, sampled on day 0 of AZD1222 vaccination. The clonotype originates from an adult in good health. V and J are TRBV9 and TRBJ2-2; D possibly corresponds to TRBD1 (5 bases). CDR3 protein: CASSVGWTLSGELFF. In DNA, the CDR3 is TGTGCCAGCAGCGTAGGTTGGACATTGTCCGGGGAGCTGTTTTTT.